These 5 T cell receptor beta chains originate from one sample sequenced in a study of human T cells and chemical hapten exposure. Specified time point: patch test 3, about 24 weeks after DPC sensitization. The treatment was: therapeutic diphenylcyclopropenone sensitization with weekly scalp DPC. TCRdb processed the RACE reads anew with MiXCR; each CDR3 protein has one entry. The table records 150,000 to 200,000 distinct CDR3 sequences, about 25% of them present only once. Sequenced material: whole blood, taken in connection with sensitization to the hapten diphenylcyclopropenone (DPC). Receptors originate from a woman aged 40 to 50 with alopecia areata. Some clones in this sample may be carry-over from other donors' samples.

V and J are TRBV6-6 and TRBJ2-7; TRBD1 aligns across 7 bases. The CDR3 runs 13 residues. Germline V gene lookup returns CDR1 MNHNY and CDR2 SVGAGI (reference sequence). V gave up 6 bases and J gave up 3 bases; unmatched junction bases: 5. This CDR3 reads CASRIRDSYEQYF. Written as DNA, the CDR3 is TGTGCCAGCAGAATCCGGGACAGCTACGAGCAGTACTTC.

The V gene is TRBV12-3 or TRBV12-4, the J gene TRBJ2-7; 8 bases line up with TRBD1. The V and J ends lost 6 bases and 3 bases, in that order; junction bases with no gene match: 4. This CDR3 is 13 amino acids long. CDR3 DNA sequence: TGTGCCAGCAGCCGGGGACAGGTCTACGAGCAGTACTTC. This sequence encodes CASSRGQVYEQYF.

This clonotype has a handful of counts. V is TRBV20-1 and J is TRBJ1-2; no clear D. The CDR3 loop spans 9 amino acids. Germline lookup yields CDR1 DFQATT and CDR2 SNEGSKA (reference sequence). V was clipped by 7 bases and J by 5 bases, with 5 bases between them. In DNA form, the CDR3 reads TGCAGTGGGGGTTATGGCTACACCTTC. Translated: CSGGYGYTF.

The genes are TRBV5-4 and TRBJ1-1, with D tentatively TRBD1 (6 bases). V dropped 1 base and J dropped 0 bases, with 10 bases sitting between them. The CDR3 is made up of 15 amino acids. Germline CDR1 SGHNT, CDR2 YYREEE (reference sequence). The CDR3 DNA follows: TGTGCCAGCAGCTTGAAGGGACACATGAACACTGAAGCTTTCTTT. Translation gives CASSLKGHMNTEAFF.

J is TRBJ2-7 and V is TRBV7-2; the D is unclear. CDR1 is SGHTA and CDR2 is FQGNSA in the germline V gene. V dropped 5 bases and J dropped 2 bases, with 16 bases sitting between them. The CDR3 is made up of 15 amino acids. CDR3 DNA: TGTGCCAGCAGCCCGGGTCCCATCCCGACCTACGAGCAGTACTTC. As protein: CASSPGPIPTYEQYF.